A single sample gave rise to the 21 T cell receptor beta chains below, sequenced in a study of ipilimumab plus nivolumab after autologous stem cell transplantation. The data were produced by immunoSEQ multiplex PCR, yet TCRdb's version contains in-frame clones alone and is incomplete. Among around 3,500 clones listed, 91% were seen once. The source material was PBMCs, sampled in a trial of ipilimumab plus nivolumab as post-transplant consolidation. The receptor source for this set is a male donor with multiple myeloma.

V and J are TRBV5-1 and TRBJ1-2; 8 bases are shared with TRBD1. The trim removed 4 bases at V and 4 bases at J, leaving 6 bases unmatched. The CDR3 covers 14 residues. The germline V gene encodes CDR1 SGHRS and CDR2 YFSETQ. CDR3 DNA sequence: TGCGCCAGCAGCACCGGACAGGGCGGCTATGGCTACACCTTC. Translated, it gives CASSTGQGGYGYTF. The variable domain in full, completed from reference TRBV5-1 and TRBJ1-2, reads KAGVTQTPRYLIKTRGQQVTLSCSPISGHRSVSWYQQTPGQGLQFLFEYFSETQRNKGNFPGRFSGRQFSNSRSEMNVSTLELGDSALYLCASSTGQGGYGYTFGSGTRLTVV.

This chain connects TRBV29-1 to TRBJ2-5; 9 bases line up with TRBD1. The CDR3 consists of 14 residues. CDR1 SQVTM and CDR2 ANQGSEA come from the germline V gene. Trimming at V came to 5 bases and at J to 5 bases, leaving 9 bases not matched to a gene. CDR3 in DNA: TGCAGCGTTTTCCGGACAGGGGTTAAGGAGACCCAGTACTTC. It is translated as CSVFRTGVKETQYF.

The V gene is TRBV2, the J gene TRBJ2-1; possible D gene TRBD1, 5 bases. Trimming cost V 5 bases and J 3 bases, with 14 bases left between them. There are 15 residues in the CDR3. Germline CDR1 and CDR2: SNHLY and FYNNEI. This CDR3 is CASSPDRASYNEQFF. The CDR3 nucleotides read TGTGCCAGCAGTCCCGACAGAGCTAGCTACAATGAGCAGTTCTTC.

The rearrangement joins TRBV7-8 to TRBJ2-3; D call uncertain. The germline V and J ends were trimmed by 5 bases and 10 bases, with 13 bases remaining between them. This CDR3 has 12 residues. In germline, CDR1 is SGHVS, CDR2 FQNEAQ. CDR3 bases: TGTGCCAGCAGCCCATTTGTTGGGGCGCAGTATTTT. It translates to CASSPFVGAQYF.

J is TRBJ2-1 and V is TRBV6-4, with 11 bases identical to TRBD2. The CDR3 is 14 residues long. Germline CDR1 is MRHNA and CDR2 is SNTAGT. V was pared by 5 bases and J by 4 bases, with 1 base of the junction left unmatched. The CDR3 is CASSIAGGYNEQFF. CDR3 coding DNA: TGTGCCAGCAGTATAGCGGGAGGGTACAATGAGCAGTTCTTC.

V usage is TRBV7-9 and J usage is TRBJ1-2, with D uncertain. This CDR3 has 14 amino acids. CDR1 is SEHNR and CDR2 is FQNEAQ in the germline V gene (reference sequence). Trimming stripped 6 bases from V and 0 bases from J, with 11 bases between. Here the CDR3 DNA reads TGTGCCAGCAGACCCGTCGCTTCTAACTATGGCTACACCTTC. Its translation is CASRPVASNYGYTF.

V is TRBV5-1 and J is TRBJ2-3; D gene uncertain. CDR3 length equals 17 residues. The germline V gene has CDR1 SGHRS and CDR2 YFSETQ. Trimming removed 0 bases at V and 0 bases at J, with 14 bases between. The CDR3 DNA reads TGCGCCAGCAGCTTGGCTTTCCAAATCCCTAGCACAGATACGCAGTATTTT. Translated, it gives CASSLAFQIPSTDTQYF.

The CDR3, as DNA: TGTGCCAGCAGTGAAAAGTGGGTAACAGGTAACTCGTACTTC. As protein: CASSEKWVTGNSYF. This sequence joins TRBV6-1 and TRBJ2-7, with TRBD1 as a possible D gene (5 bases). This CDR3 has 14 amino acids. V was shortened by 2 bases and J by 12 bases, with 20 bases between the two germline ends. Germline V gene sequence: CDR1 MNHNS, CDR2 SASEGT.

The V call is TRBV19, the J call TRBJ1-1; no clear D. The length of the CDR3 is 14 residues. V was shortened by 3 bases and J by 1 base, with 9 bases between the two germline ends. Germline loops: CDR1 LNHDA, CDR2 SQIVND (reference sequence). CDR3 bases: TGTGCCAGTAGTATCCCGGGAGAGAACACTGAAGCTTTCTTT. Encoded protein: CASSIPGENTEAFF.

The rearrangement joins TRBV4-1 to TRBJ2-1, with TRBD2 identical over 9 bases. Unmatched junction bases numbered 2, after V lost 2 bases and J lost 0 bases. Per the germline V gene, CDR1 is MGHRA and CDR2 is YSYEKL. The CDR3 is 16 residues long. The CDR3 region is CASSQYSGSSYNEQFF. CDR3 nucleotide sequence: TGCGCCAGCAGCCAATATAGCGGGAGCTCCTACAATGAGCAGTTCTTC.

The chain couples TRBV29-1 to TRBJ2-1, with 10 bases identical to TRBD2. The J segment lost 7 bases and the V segment lost 6 bases, leaving 6 bases of the junction unmatched. The germline CDR1 and CDR2 sequences are SQVTM and ANQGSEA. This CDR3 is built from 13 residues. The CDR3 coding sequence is TGCAGCGTCCCTAGCGGGAGTGGTAATGAGCAGTTCTTC. Its protein is CSVPSGSGNEQFF.

This clone is a singleton in its sample. The chain carries TRBV7-6 and TRBJ2-1; TRBD2 matches at 7 bases. Trimming took 3 bases from V and 7 from J; bases not matched to a gene: 3. The germline V gene has CDR1 SGHVS and CDR2 FNYEAQ. CDR3 length: 13 amino acids. The CDR3 sequence: CASSLASGNEQFF. The CDR3 DNA reads as TGTGCCAGCAGCTTGGCTAGCGGAAATGAGCAGTTCTTC. Using reference TRBV7-6 and TRBJ2-1 for the parts outside the CDR3, the full variable domain is GAGVSQSPRYKVTKRGQDVALRCDPISGHVSLYWYRQALGQGPEFLTYFNYEAQQDKSGLPNDRFSAERPEGSISTLTIQRTEQRDSAMYRCASSLASGNEQFFGPGTRLTVL.

The rearrangement links TRBV10-3 to TRBJ2-7; no firm D call. The CDR3 runs 11 residues. V dropped 4 bases and J dropped 2 bases, with 3 bases sitting between them. Germline V gives CDR1 ENHRY, CDR2 SYGVKD. The CDR3 sequence is CAISGAYEQYF. In DNA form, the CDR3 reads TGTGCCATCAGTGGGGCCTACGAGCAGTACTTC.

The genes are TRBV19 and TRBJ1-4; 7 bases are a match to TRBD1. The ends lost 5 bases at V and 4 bases at J; junction bases unmatched: 7. The germline V gene has CDR1 LNHDA and CDR2 SQIVND (reference sequence). This CDR3 contains 15 residues. CDR3 loop: CASSPATGINEKLFF. CDR3 coding DNA: TGTGCCAGTAGTCCCGCGACAGGGATTAATGAAAAACTGTTTTTT.

The chain joins TRBV19 to TRBJ2-3; TRBD2 matches at 8 bases. The V segment lost 6 bases and the J segment 0 bases; nucleotides outside the gene matches: 8. The CDR3 covers 16 residues. The V gene's germline CDR1 is LNHDA and CDR2 SQIVND (reference sequence). The CDR3 spells CASRSHWTSSTDTQYF. CDR3 nucleotide sequence: TGTGCCAGTAGGAGCCACTGGACTAGCAGCACAGATACGCAGTATTTT.

V is TRBV11-2 and J is TRBJ2-1, with 7 nucleotides matching TRBD1. The CDR3 has 17 amino acids. Looked up from germline, CDR1 is SGHAT and CDR2 is FQNNGV. Trimming cost V 1 base and J 5 bases; bases outside gene matches: 11. The CDR3 spells CASSLVVGTGDHNEQFF. For the CDR3, the DNA is TGTGCCAGCAGCTTAGTAGTAGGTACAGGGGACCACAATGAGCAGTTCTTC.

V and J are TRBV18 and TRBJ1-5; TRBD1 aligns across 9 bases. V was pared by 6 bases and J by 5 bases, with 5 bases of the junction left unmatched. CDR1 and CDR2 from the germline V gene are KGHSH and LQKENI. The CDR3 totals 14 residues. The CDR3 DNA sequence: TGTGCCAGCTCCGGACAGGGGAACGATCAGCCCCAGCATTTT. Protein: CASSGQGNDQPQHF.

V is TRBV9 and J is TRBJ2-5, with 16 nucleotides matching TRBD2. The CDR3 has 17 amino acids. CDR1 and CDR2 from the germline V gene are SGDLS and YYNGEE. J gave up 5 bases and V 3 bases, and 7 bases lay outside the gene matches. The chain's CDR3 is CASSDPGLAGGKETQYF. As DNA, the CDR3 is TGTGCCAGCAGCGACCCGGGACTAGCGGGAGGGAAGGAGACCCAGTACTTC.

The CDR3 DNA follows: TGTGCCAGCAGCTTAATGGGCCGGAGCAATCAGCCCCAGCATTTT. This codes for CASSLMGRSNQPQHF. The genes are TRBV7-8 and TRBJ1-5; D is unresolved. The V end lost 2 bases, the J end lost 1 base, and 9 bases lay between the germline ends. The CDR3 length is 15 residues. Germline lookup yields CDR1 SGHVS and CDR2 FQNEAQ.

The V and J genes are TRBV7-9 and TRBJ2-1, with D perhaps TRBD1 (5 bases). Germline V gene lookup returns CDR1 SEHNR and CDR2 FQNEAQ (reference sequence). The length of the CDR3 is 13 residues. Trimming pared 4 bases from V and 9 bases from J, leaving 13 bases between. In DNA, the CDR3 is TGTGCCAGCAGCTCCTCCGAAAGGGGTGAGCAGTTCTTC. Translated, it gives CASSSSERGEQFF.

The gene calls are TRBV7-9 and TRBJ2-3, with 10 bases that match TRBD2. The CDR3 contains 18 residues. Germline V CDR1 and CDR2: SEHNR, FQNEAQ (reference sequence). The V segment lost 7 bases and the J segment 0 bases; nucleotides outside the gene matches: 13. The CDR3 region is CASTDLAGDRASTDTQYF. In DNA form, the CDR3 reads TGTGCCAGCACTGATCTAGCGGGAGATCGAGCTAGCACAGATACGCAGTATTTT.